The text below deals with one TCR beta chain. Its antigen remains unidentified. The CDR3 is 10 amino acids. Per germline, CDR1 DFQATT and CDR2 SNEGSKA (reference sequence). V lost 5 bases to trimming and J lost 15 bases, with 14 bases between them. This entry is derived from a study of Ad26.COV2.S vaccination and SARS-CoV-2 variants. Background on the study: Recipients of Ad26.COV2.S got it intramuscularly, once or twice 56 days apart.

General study findings and limits: Spike-specific TCR breadth was greater in vaccine than placebo recipients. Breadth measured for non-spike TCRs was similar across vaccine and placebo recipients.

The assay was immunoSEQ multiplex PCR, and TCRdb's table has in-frame clones only and misses some. The sample contains 250,000 or so clones, 70% to 90% of which appear only once. The treatment denotes: over 15 received Ad26.COV2.S at low or high dose, single or two shots; roughly five received placebo; per-sample allocation not given. Sampling occurred on day 63 after the first vaccine or placebo injection. The sequences come from peripheral blood, collected in a trial of Ad26.COV2.S vaccine versus placebo. J is TRBJ2-1 and V is TRBV20-1; D may be TRBD2 (6 bases). The TCR was taken from a person between 18 and 60 years old who received the Ad26.COV2.S COVID-19 vaccine or a placebo. The CDR3 DNA reads as TGCAGTGCTCAATGGGGAGGTTTGTTCTTC. It encodes CSAQWGGLFF.